These T cell receptor beta chains were read from a single sample in a study of blood T cell repertoires in COVID-19. Using immunoSEQ multiplex PCR, the repertoire was profiled, and TCRdb retains in-frame clones only, with some absent. There are around 100,000 clones in the sample; roughly 85% occur only once, and under 35% lies in the top ten. Sequenced sample: peripheral blood. These receptor sequences come from a man between 65 and 85 years old with active or convalescent COVID-19. Both conserved end residues are part of each CDR3. Fields, in order: D gene, clone size, V gene, J gene, CDR3 DNA, CDR3 protein. A D gene is named only where the DNA matches it firmly. Expanded clones get a size class; other rows say once, few or many, or leave the size out.

TRBD1	NA	TRBV2	TRBJ2-7	TGTGCCAGCAGCCCGGGACAGGGTCTTGACGAGCAGTACTTC	CASSPGQGLDEQYF
TRBD1	NA	TRBV28	TRBJ1-2	TGTGCCAGCACCAGGACAGGGTCTAACTATGGCTACACCTTC	CASTRTGSNYGYTF
NA	NA	TRBV6-5	TRBJ1-6	TGTGCCAGCAGGGGGAACGAGGGCAGGAATTCACCCCTCCACTTT	CASRGNEGRNSPLHF
TRBD2	few	TRBV29-1	TRBJ2-1	TGCAGCGTCGTAGCGGGAGTTAGACCCAATGAGCAGTTCTTC	CSVVAGVRPNEQFF
NA	NA	TRBV9	TRBJ1-6	TGTGCCAGCAGCGTAGAGGGGGTAGGAAATTCACCCCTCCACTTT	CASSVEGVGNSPLHF
TRBD1	NA	TRBV18	TRBJ2-5	TGTGCCAGCTCAGTAGACAGGGGGCTTGAGACCCAGTACTTC	CASSVDRGLETQYF
NA	few	TRBV10-3	TRBJ1-2	TGTGCCATCAGTGGGACCCAGGACTTTAACTATGGCTACACCTTC	CAISGTQDFNYGYTF
NA	NA	TRBV11-2	TRBJ2-5	TGTGCCAGCAGCTTAGGAACTGTGACCCAGTACTTC	CASSLGTVTQYF
NA	once	TRBV7-2	TRBJ2-7	TGTGCCAGCAGAGGGTTGGGAGGAAACTCCTACGAGCAGTACTTC	CASRGLGGNSYEQYF
NA	NA	TRBV10-3	TRBJ1-5	TGTGCCATCAGTGAGTCAGGTGGGGCAGGGCGCAATCAGCCCCAGCATTTT	CAISESGGAGRNQPQHF